This TCR beta chain comes out of a study of CXCR3-negative and CXCR3-positive naive CD8 T cells. As to this clonotype: Its antigen is not known.

TRB cDNA was prepared as libraries by UMI-labeled 5' RACE. TCRdb reprocessed the 5' RACE reads, keeping one entry per CDR3 protein, no DNA. Its table lists 140,000 to 150,000 distinct CDR3 sequences. Germline CDR1 and CDR2: MDHEN and SYDVKM. This CDR3 has 12 residues. Study results and limitations: Against CXCR3-negative naive cells, CXCR3-positive naive cells showed more hydrophobic TRB CDR3s. Post-cryopreservation CXCR3 expression was partly diminished, and the bulk of assays employed fresh PBMCs.

V gene TRBV28 combines with J gene TRBJ2-2. The TCR originated in a human donor in good health. Some clones in this sample may be carry-over from other donors' samples. The sequenced sample was naive CXCR3+ CD8+ T cells from blood. Subset in this sample: CD45RO-CCR7+CD27+CD95- naive CD8+ T cells expressing CXCR3 (TNR3+). CDR3 sequence: CASRLDTGELFF.